This entry features one TCR beta chain sequence. Its target is not known. The data derive from a study of T cell responses to AZD1222 COVID-19 vaccine. Study in general: The study pooled second doses at about 4 or about 12 weeks.

Germline lookup yields CDR1 MNHEY and CDR2 SVGAGI. CDR3 length: 16 residues. V dropped 0 bases and J dropped 0 bases, with 12 bases sitting between them. Broader study findings: In all cases, repertoires were sampled only after the peak T cell response. Donors were chiefly white British, with a greater number of females, and clonal diversity was perhaps underestimated. Regions 160-218 and 743-854 held dominance among vaccine-associated CD4 TCRs, which spanned spike.

Using immunoSEQ multiplex PCR, the repertoire was profiled, and TCRdb retains in-frame clones only, with some absent. Altogether tens of thousands of clones are present, around 90% being singletons, with the ten largest covering around 4%. The chain combines TRBV6-5 with TRBJ2-7; D is possibly TRBD2 (5 bases). The source was peripheral blood, collected on day 0 of AZD1222 vaccination. The TCR was taken from an adult in good health. The CDR3 region is CASSYSGAGLSYEQYF. Written as DNA, the CDR3 is TGTGCCAGCAGTTACTCGGGCGCGGGCCTCTCCTACGAGCAGTACTTC.